The 24 T cell receptor beta chains below were found in one sample sequenced in a study of spatial heterogeneity in lung cancer. Time point noted: blood at routine non-recurrence follow-up after resection. TCRdb processed the 5' RACE reads anew with MiXCR; each CDR3 protein has one entry. The repertoire holds 35,000 to 55,000 distinct CDR3 sequences, with roughly 10% as singletons. The sample in question was PBMCs, obtained at follow-up. The receptor set was obtained from a male donor with early-stage non-small cell lung cancer.

This clonotype was counted ten times or more. V is TRBV6-6 and J is TRBJ1-1; D remains ambiguous. Germline lookup yields CDR1 MNHNY and CDR2 SVGAGI (reference sequence). The CDR3 runs 13 residues. The V gene lost 2 bases and the J gene lost 3 bases, with 7 bases spanning the gap. The CDR3 region has the DNA TGTGCCAGCAGTTACGGTGGGGACACTGAAGCTTTCTTT. Amino acids: CASSYGGDTEAFF.

This clonotype was seen at least ten times. This chain uses TRBV7-2 with TRBJ2-7; TRBD2 matches at 9 bases. Trimming cost V 6 bases and J 0 bases; bases outside gene matches: 6. The CDR3 runs to 15 residues. CDR1 SGHTA and CDR2 FQGNSA come from the germline V gene. The CDR3, as DNA: TGTGCCAGCAGTTCTAGCGGGGCGAGCTCCTACGAGCAGTACTTC. It yields the protein CASSSSGASSYEQYF.

At least ten counts were recorded for this clonotype. The V call is TRBV27, the J call TRBJ1-5; D possibly corresponds to TRBD1 (5 bases). The CDR3 covers 15 residues. Germline lookup yields CDR1 MNHEY and CDR2 SMNVEV (reference sequence). With 2 bases removed from V and 2 bases from J, the gap between germline ends came to 10 bases. The chain's CDR3 is CASSLGARGNQPQHF. The CDR3 region has the DNA TGTGCCAGCAGTTTAGGGGCACGGGGCAATCAGCCCCAGCATTTT.

On this clonotype itself: Germline and junction disagree at one end, which may indicate a read error. This chain links TRBV5-1 with TRBJ1-3, with D perhaps matching TRBD1 (5 bases). Germline lookup yields CDR1 SGHRS and CDR2 YFSETQ. This CDR3 spans 12 amino acids. DNA for the CDR3: TGTGCCAGCAGCGGGACTGCGCGCACCATATATTTT. It codes for CASSGTARTIYF.

This clonotype appeared a few times. The chain recombines TRBV24-1 with TRBJ1-1; D might be TRBD1 (5 bases). Germline loops: CDR1 KGHDR, CDR2 SFDVKD. This CDR3 is built from 13 residues. Deletions cut 1 base from V and 5 bases from J, with 7 bases between. The CDR3 spells CATSDFQGTEAFF. The CDR3 region has the DNA TGTGCCACCAGTGATTTTCAGGGTACTGAAGCTTTCTTT.

This chain links TRBV5-1 with TRBJ2-3, with 7 bases matching TRBD2. The CDR3 length is 15 residues. V shed 4 bases, J shed 4 bases, and the junction held 9 bases outside the gene matches. Germline V gene data show CDR1 as SGHRS and CDR2 as YFSETQ. CDR3 residues: CASSESSGTPDTQYF. As DNA, the CDR3 is TGCGCCAGCAGCGAGTCGAGCGGGACCCCAGATACGCAGTATTTT.

This clonotype appeared many times. V and J are TRBV7-9 and TRBJ1-2; TRBD1 matches 7 bases. The V and J ends lost 4 bases and 5 bases, in that order; junction bases with no gene match: 4. Germline V gene data show CDR1 as SEHNR and CDR2 as FQNEAQ (reference sequence). The CDR3 contains 13 residues. CDR3 sequence reads: CASSYQGEYGYTF. The CDR3 DNA reads as TGTGCCAGCAGCTATCAGGGGGAATATGGCTACACCTTC.

Ten or more counts support this clonotype. This chain's CDR3 is CASSYSKGLALGETQYF. The CDR3 DNA follows: TGTGCCAGCAGTTACTCGAAGGGACTAGCCTTAGGAGAGACCCAGTACTTC. The chain employs TRBV6-5 and TRBJ2-5, with TRBD2 identical over 9 bases. Germline trimming cut 0 bases from V and 4 bases from J; bases unmatched to any gene: 9. The CDR3 has 17 amino acids. Germline V gives CDR1 MNHEY, CDR2 SVGAGI.

This clonotype came up many times. The V gene is TRBV14, the J gene TRBJ2-5; D is unresolved. CDR1 is SGHDN, CDR2 FVKESK, per germline. This CDR3 has 15 amino acids. The V gene lost 0 bases and the J gene lost 5 bases, with 13 bases spanning the gap. As DNA, the CDR3 is TGTGCCAGCAGCCAAGACCGGTCCCGACGGGAGACCCAGTACTTC. This translates into CASSQDRSRRETQYF.

This chain uses TRBV9 with TRBJ2-3; unclear D gene. The CDR3 runs 14 residues. Trimming took 2 bases from V and 1 from J, leaving 8 bases between them. From germline, CDR1 is SGDLS and CDR2 YYNGEE. The CDR3 nucleotides read TGTGCCAGCAGCGTGAGATTGGGCACAGATACGCAGTATTTT. It is translated as CASSVRLGTDTQYF.

The V and J genes are TRBV10-3 and TRBJ2-7; D gene unclear. Germline V gene sequence: CDR1 ENHRY, CDR2 SYGVKD. This CDR3 is built from 13 residues. With 0 bases removed from V and 5 bases from J, the gap between germline ends came to 8 bases. CDR3 in amino acids: CAISESGRNEQYF. Here the CDR3 DNA reads TGTGCCATCAGTGAGTCGGGCAGGAACGAGCAGTACTTC.

The J gene is TRBJ2-5, the V gene TRBV7-9, with 10 bases identical to TRBD2. The V segment lost 5 bases and the J segment 3 bases; nucleotides outside the gene matches: 3. This CDR3 is built from 14 residues. CDR1 is SEHNR and CDR2 is FQNEAQ in the germline V gene (reference sequence). CDR3 sequence reads: CASSDTSGEETQYF. CDR3 coding DNA: TGTGCCAGCAGCGACACTAGCGGGGAAGAGACCCAGTACTTC.

This clonotype has ten or more counts. This chain links TRBV6-2 or TRBV6-3 with TRBJ2-6; D is perhaps TRBD1 (5 bases). This CDR3 spans 18 amino acids. Trimming left V 5 bases short and J 0 bases short, with 17 bases between. The germline V gene encodes CDR1 MNHEY and CDR2 SVGEGT. In DNA form, the CDR3 reads TGTGCCAGCAGTACACACAGGATCACCCACTCTGGGGCCAACGTCCTGACTTTC. It encodes CASSTHRITHSGANVLTF.

This clonotype was counted only a few times. This chain joins TRBV12-3 or TRBV12-4 and TRBJ2-1, with TRBD1 matching 8 bases. The CDR3 has 15 amino acids. The ends lost 2 bases at V and 5 bases at J; junction bases unmatched: 5. CDR3 sequence (DNA): TGTGCCAGCAGTTTACCATGGACAGGGAACAATGAGCAGTTCTTC. Translating it yields CASSLPWTGNNEQFF.

The V gene is TRBV4-2, the J gene TRBJ1-6; 11 bases match TRBD1. J was trimmed by 9 bases and V by 4 bases; bases with no gene match: 5. Germline V CDR1 and CDR2: LGHNA, YNFKEQ. The CDR3 is made up of 15 amino acids. CDR3 sequence: CASSRGQGARSPLHF. The DNA of the CDR3 is TGTGCCAGCAGCCGTGGACAGGGGGCGCGTTCACCCCTCCACTTT.

This clonotype turned up a few times. The chain carries TRBV3-1 and TRBJ2-3, with a weak D call TRBD2 (6 bases). V lost 3 bases, J lost 2 bases, and 12 bases lay in between. CDR1 and CDR2 from the germline V gene are LGHDT and YNNKEL (reference sequence). The CDR3 loop spans 15 amino acids. The chain's CDR3 is CASSHYRDSTDTQYF. For the CDR3, the DNA is TGTGCCAGCAGCCACTACCGGGACTCCACAGATACGCAGTATTTT.

The chain links TRBV6-6 to TRBJ2-7; TRBD1 matches at 7 bases. There are 15 residues in the CDR3. Germline assignment: CDR1 MNHNY and CDR2 SVGAGI (reference sequence). V dropped 4 bases and J dropped 2; count of bases not matched to a gene: 8. The CDR3 DNA sequence: TGTGCCAGCAGTTCTGAGACAGGGAAAGCCTACGAGCAGTACTTC. This gives the protein CASSSETGKAYEQYF.

This clonotype has ten or more counts. The chain has TRBV20-1 and TRBJ2-7, with D possibly being TRBD1 or TRBD2 (5 bases each). Between the trimmed V and J ends, which lost 3 bases and 5 bases, there was a span of 17 bases. The germline V gene encodes CDR1 DFQATT and CDR2 SNEGSKA (reference sequence). There are 14 residues in the CDR3. The CDR3, as DNA: TGCAGTGCTAGCTCACCCCCAGGGACCCACGAGCAGTACTTC. It codes for CSASSPPGTHEQYF.

This clonotype was counted many times. The rearrangement uses TRBV7-2 and TRBJ1-2, with D perhaps matching TRBD1 (6 bases). CDR3 length equals 15 residues. The V gene's germline CDR1 is SGHTA and CDR2 FQGNSA. The ends were cut back, 5 bases at V and 0 bases at J, with 13 bases in the middle. DNA for the CDR3: TGTGCCAGCAGCATCTTGACAGGCACTAACTATGGCTACACCTTC. Protein product: CASSILTGTNYGYTF.

In its sample, this clonotype was seen many times. V is TRBV5-6 and J is TRBJ1-2; D call uncertain. Trimming pared 1 base from V and 6 bases from J, leaving 13 bases between. This CDR3 comprises 14 residues. Germline V gene sequence: CDR1 SGHDT, CDR2 YYEEEE. The CDR3 sequence: CASSLRTPWDGYTF. In DNA form, the CDR3 reads TGTGCCAGCAGCTTGCGGACCCCCTGGGATGGCTACACCTTC.

In this sample, this clonotype turned up once. CDR3: CASKGENYGYTF. The CDR3 bases are TGTGCCAGCAAGGGGGAAAACTATGGCTACACCTTC. The chain employs TRBV2 and TRBJ1-2, with a weak D call TRBD1 (6 bases). V dropped 7 bases and J dropped 2 bases, with 8 bases sitting between them. There are 12 residues in the CDR3. Germline CDR1 reads SNHLY; CDR2 reads FYNNEI.

The chain combines TRBV4-2 with TRBJ1-6; D is perhaps TRBD1 (5 bases). Germline CDR1 is LGHNA and CDR2 is YNFKEQ. The V end was cut by 1 base, the J end by 8 bases, with 15 bases between. The CDR3 covers 16 residues. In DNA, the CDR3 is TGTGCCAGCAGCCAAGGGCAGGGCGCTTCTGATTCACCCCTCCACTTT. Residues: CASSQGQGASDSPLHF.

This clonotype appeared many times. The chain links TRBV6-6 to TRBJ2-7; unclear D gene. V was shortened by 7 bases and J by 0 bases, with 16 bases between the two germline ends. CDR3 size: 15 residues. The germline CDR1 and CDR2 sequences are MNHNY and SVGAGI (reference sequence). For the CDR3, the DNA is TGTGCCAGCACAGTGGACCCGCGCTACTCCTACGAGCAGTACTTC. This gives the protein CASTVDPRYSYEQYF.

The gene calls are TRBV7-2 and TRBJ2-7; D perhaps matches TRBD1 (6 bases). V dropped 5 bases and J dropped 2 bases, with 13 bases sitting between them. Germline V gene data show CDR1 as SGHTA and CDR2 as FQGNSA. CDR3 length: 14 amino acids. For the CDR3, the DNA is TGTGCCAGCAGCGTGTCCGGGACAACCTACGAGCAGTACTTC. Translated, it gives CASSVSGTTYEQYF.